This T cell receptor (beta chain) appears in the sequencing data of a study of CD8 T cells in ankylosing spondylitis. Each CDR3 protein is one row after TCRdb ran MiXCR on the 5' RACE reads. The data contain about 88,000 distinct CDR3 sequences, under 30% of them singletons. With V trimmed by 5 bases and J by 1 base, 8 bases remained unmatched. Germline V gene data show CDR1 as MNHNS and CDR2 as SASEGT. The CDR3 has 16 residues. This clonotype was observed a handful of times. This receptor was identified in a male donor with ankylosing spondylitis or in good health (not recorded which). The rearrangement links TRBV6-1 to TRBJ1-3; TRBD1 aligns across 7 bases. The specimen was blood, either unsorted or a sorted T cell fraction (not recorded which). The CDR3 loop reads CASSRRQGSSGNTIYF. For the CDR3, the DNA is TGTGCCAGCAGTCGACGACAGGGATCGTCTGGAAACACCATATATTTT.